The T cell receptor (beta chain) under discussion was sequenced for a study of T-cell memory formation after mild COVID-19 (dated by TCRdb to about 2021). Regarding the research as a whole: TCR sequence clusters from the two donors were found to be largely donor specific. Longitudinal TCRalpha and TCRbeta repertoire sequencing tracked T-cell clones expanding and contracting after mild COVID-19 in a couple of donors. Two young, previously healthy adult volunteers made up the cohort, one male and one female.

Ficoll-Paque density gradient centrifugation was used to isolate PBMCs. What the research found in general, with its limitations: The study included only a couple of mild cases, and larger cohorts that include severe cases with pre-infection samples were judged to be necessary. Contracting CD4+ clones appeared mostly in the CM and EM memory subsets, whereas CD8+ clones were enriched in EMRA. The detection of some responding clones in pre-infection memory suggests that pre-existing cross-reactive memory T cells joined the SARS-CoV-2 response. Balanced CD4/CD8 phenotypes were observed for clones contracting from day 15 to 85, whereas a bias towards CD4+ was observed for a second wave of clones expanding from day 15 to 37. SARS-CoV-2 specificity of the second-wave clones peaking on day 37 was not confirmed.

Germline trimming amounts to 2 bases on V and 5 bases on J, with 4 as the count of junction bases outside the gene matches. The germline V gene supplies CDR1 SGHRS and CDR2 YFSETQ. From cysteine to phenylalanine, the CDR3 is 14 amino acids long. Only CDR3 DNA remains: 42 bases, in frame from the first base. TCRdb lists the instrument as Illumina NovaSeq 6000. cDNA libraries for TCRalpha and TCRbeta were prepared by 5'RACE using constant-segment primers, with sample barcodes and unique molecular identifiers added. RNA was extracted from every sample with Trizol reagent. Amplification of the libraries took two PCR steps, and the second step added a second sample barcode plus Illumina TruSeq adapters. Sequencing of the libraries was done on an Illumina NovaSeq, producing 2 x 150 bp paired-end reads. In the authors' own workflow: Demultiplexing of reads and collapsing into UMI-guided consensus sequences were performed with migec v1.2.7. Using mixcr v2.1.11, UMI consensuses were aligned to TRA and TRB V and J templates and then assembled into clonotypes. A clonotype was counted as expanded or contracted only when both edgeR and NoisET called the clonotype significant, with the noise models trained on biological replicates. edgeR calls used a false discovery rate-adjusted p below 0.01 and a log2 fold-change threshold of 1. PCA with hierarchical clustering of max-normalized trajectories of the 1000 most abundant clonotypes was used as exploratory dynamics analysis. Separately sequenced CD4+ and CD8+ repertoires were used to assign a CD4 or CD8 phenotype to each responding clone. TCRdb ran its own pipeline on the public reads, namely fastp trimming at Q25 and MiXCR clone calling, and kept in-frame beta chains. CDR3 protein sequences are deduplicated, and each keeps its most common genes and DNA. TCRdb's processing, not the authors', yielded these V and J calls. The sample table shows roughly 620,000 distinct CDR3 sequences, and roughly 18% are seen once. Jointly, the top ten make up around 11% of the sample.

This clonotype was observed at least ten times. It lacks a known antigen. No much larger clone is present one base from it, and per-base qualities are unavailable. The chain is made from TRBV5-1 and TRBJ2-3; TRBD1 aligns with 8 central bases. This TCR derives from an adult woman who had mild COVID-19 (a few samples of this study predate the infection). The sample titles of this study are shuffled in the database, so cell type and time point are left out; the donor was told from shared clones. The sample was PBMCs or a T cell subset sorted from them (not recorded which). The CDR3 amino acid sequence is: CASSFRDRKDTQYF. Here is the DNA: TGCGCCAGCAGCTTCCGGGACAGGAAAGATACGCAGTATTTT.